This T cell receptor beta chain was profiled in a study of blood T cell repertoires in COVID-19. Data came from immunoSEQ multiplex PCR; TCRdb stores just in-frame clones and leaves some out. The data show about 420,000 clones, around 90% seen once. The ends lost 0 bases at V and 8 bases at J; junction bases unmatched: 4. Looked up from germline, CDR1 is MRHNA and CDR2 is SNTAGT. The CDR3 runs 14 residues. The V gene is TRBV6-4, the J gene TRBJ2-1; 7 bases agree with TRBD1. The sequence was collected from a man aged 18 to 29 with COVID-19, enrolled during active disease. Source material: peripheral blood. This chain's CDR3 is CASSDSQGGDEQFF. The CDR3 DNA is TGTGCCAGCAGTGACTCTCAAGGGGGCGATGAGCAGTTCTTC.